One and the same sample provided the 2 T cell receptor beta chains below, sequenced in a study of post-analysis software for immune sequencing data. These TCRs are of unknown antigen specificity. The TCR beta cDNA libraries carried unique molecular identifiers. TCRdb passed the PCR reads through MiXCR, listing each CDR3 protein once. The top ten clones hold approximately 4.4% of a sample with about 810,000 distinct CDR3 sequences, 53% of them seen once. General observations from the study: Elevated frequency relative to controls characterized four or five TRBV segments in patients, TRBV5-6, TRBV5-1 and TRBV20-1 among them.

Material for sequencing was blood. These receptors all stem from a girl between 10 and 17 years old with multiple sclerosis.

V usage is TRBV5-1 and J usage is TRBJ2-1; 9 bases are shared with TRBD2. V gave up 3 bases and J gave up 7 bases; unmatched junction bases: 11. The CDR3 is 16 residues long. CDR1 and CDR2 (germline): SGHRS, YFSETQ. The CDR3 reads CASSSPHSGSGNEQFF. The DNA for the CDR3 is TGCGCCAGCAGCTCACCACATAGCGGGAGTGGAAATGAGCAGTTCTTC.

This chain connects TRBV7-9 to TRBJ1-4; D is possibly TRBD1 (6 bases). The germline V gene encodes CDR1 SEHNR and CDR2 FQNEAQ (reference sequence). V was shortened by 2 bases and J by 8 bases, with 12 bases between the two germline ends. This CDR3 is built from 14 residues. In DNA form, the CDR3 reads TGTGCCAGCAGCTTATCCAGGGGAGACGAAAAACTGTTTTTT. This sequence encodes CASSLSRGDEKLFF.